Shown below are 28 T cell receptor beta chains from a single sample sequenced in a study of T cell responses to AZD1222 COVID-19 vaccine (dated by TCRdb to 2020 to 2023). In the paper's terms, the time point label means: baseline before first vaccination. Library method: the immunoSEQ multiplex PCR assay. This immuneACCESS table, as held by TCRdb, lists in-frame sequences with V and J called but not all clones. Of the missing ones, under half trace to an unresolved V gene in checked studies; the others have no known cause. The sample profile shows approximately 85,000 clones; approximately 87% of them were found once. 7% of the sample rests with the top ten. The specimen comprised peripheral blood, sampled on day 0 of AZD1222 vaccination. These receptors came from an adult in good health.

Turning to this clone: Mismatch with germline at one junction end may stem from a read error. The chain is built from TRBV18 and TRBJ2-1; D remains unclear. The CDR3 has 13 amino acids. The germline V gene has CDR1 KGHSH and CDR2 LQKENI. In DNA, the CDR3 is TGTACCAGTTCGTTTGTGGCGGACAATGAGCAGTTCTTC. Its protein product is CTSSFVADNEQFF.

A few counts support this clone. The chain links TRBV24-1 to TRBJ2-4; D might be TRBD1 (6 bases). CDR3 size: 15 residues. Germline CDR1 reads KGHDR; CDR2 reads SFDVKD. The V end was cut by 4 bases, the J end by 0 bases, with 9 bases between. The CDR3, as DNA: TGTGCCACCAGTGACCCAGGGGTAGCCAAAAACATTCAGTACTTC. Amino acids: CATSDPGVAKNIQYF.

J is TRBJ2-2 and V is TRBV12-3 or TRBV12-4; D is uncertain. This CDR3 spans 13 amino acids. With 6 bases removed from V and 1 base from J, the gap between germline ends came to 6 bases. The CDR3 loop reads CASRQLNTGELFF. CDR3 DNA: TGTGCCAGCAGGCAACTGAACACCGGGGAGCTGTTTTTT.

This chain uses TRBV7-2 with TRBJ1-1, with D unclear. The CDR3 runs 14 residues. Germline V gene data show CDR1 as SGHTA and CDR2 as FQGNSA. The germline V and J ends were trimmed by 6 bases and 6 bases, with 17 bases remaining between them. In DNA, the CDR3 is TGTGCCAGCAGTACCGGACCATGGGTGTCTGAAGCTTTCTTT. It yields the protein CASSTGPWVSEAFF.

This chain uses TRBV24-1 with TRBJ2-1, with D perhaps matching TRBD1 or TRBD2 (5 bases each). This CDR3 region has 15 residues. Germline V gene data show CDR1 as KGHDR and CDR2 as SFDVKD. Trimming took off 4 bases at V and 6 bases at J, with 15 bases between the two ends. The CDR3 region has the DNA TGTGCCACCAGTGACCCCATAGAGGGGCCCAATGAGCAGTTCTTC. Translating it yields CATSDPIEGPNEQFF.

The chain has TRBV29-1 and TRBJ1-1; D is ambiguous. The ends were cut back, 6 bases at V and 0 bases at J, with 11 bases in the middle. Germline V gene lookup returns CDR1 SQVTM and CDR2 ANQGSEA. This CDR3 region has 13 residues. The CDR3 loop is CSVKDRLNTEAFF. The CDR3 coding sequence is TGCAGCGTGAAGGACCGATTGAACACTGAAGCTTTCTTT.

The chain combines TRBV7-9 with TRBJ2-1; TRBD2 aligns across 7 bases. Germline values: CDR1 SEHNR, CDR2 FQNEAQ (reference sequence). The V and J ends lost 5 bases and 3 bases, in that order; junction bases with no gene match: 13. The CDR3 length is 17 residues. The CDR3 DNA follows: TGTGCCAGCAGCCCTTGGTTGAGCGGGGAGCTCTACAATGAGCAGTTCTTC. Translating gives CASSPWLSGELYNEQFF.

DNA of the CDR3: TGTGCCAGCAGTGAATACGCGAACACCGGGGAGCTGTTTTTT. Translation gives CASSEYANTGELFF. The V gene is TRBV25-1, the J gene TRBJ2-2; no clear D. Germline values: CDR1 MGHDK, CDR2 SYGVNS. This CDR3 has 14 amino acids. Trimming pared 0 bases from V and 0 bases from J, leaving 2 bases between.

This clone occurred once. The chain joins TRBV5-6 to TRBJ2-1, with 9 bases that match TRBD1. Trimming took 2 bases from V and 8 from J; bases not matched to a gene: 5. Germline CDR1 SGHDT, CDR2 YYEEEE. The CDR3 has 14 amino acids. DNA of the CDR3: TGTGCCAGCAGCTTAGGGGACAGGGTCCATGAGCAGTTCTTC. Translating it yields CASSLGDRVHEQFF.

The CDR3 loop is CASSQHSGVGTEAFF. The CDR3 DNA is TGTGCCAGCAGCCAGCATAGCGGGGTTGGTACTGAAGCTTTCTTT. The chain links TRBV3-1 (or the pseudogene TRBV3-2) to TRBJ1-1; D gene ambiguous. The CDR3 is made up of 15 amino acids. V was trimmed by 3 bases and J by 5 bases, leaving 16 bases between them. Germline assignment: CDR1 LGHDT and CDR2 YNNKEL (reference sequence).

The chain joins TRBV7-2 to TRBJ1-3, with D uncertain. The V gene lost 1 base and the J gene lost 0 bases, with 13 bases spanning the gap. The length of the CDR3 is 17 residues. Germline values: CDR1 SGHTA, CDR2 FQGNSA. The CDR3 DNA follows: TGTGCCAGCAGCTTAGGGGCCCCCTGGAGCTCTGGAAACACCATATATTTT. This translates into CASSLGAPWSSGNTIYF.

This clone has just one count. CDR3 amino acids: CASSAGLAGGEQFF. In DNA form, the CDR3 reads TGTGCCAGCAGCGCAGGACTAGCGGGAGGTGAGCAGTTCTTC. The genes are TRBV9 and TRBJ2-1, with TRBD2 identical over 14 bases. Germline CDR1 SGDLS, CDR2 YYNGEE. This CDR3 is 14 amino acids long. Trimming cost V 3 bases and J 9 bases; bases outside gene matches: 2.

The chain carries TRBV7-2 and TRBJ2-7; no clear D. The V end was cut by 5 bases, the J end by 3 bases, with 14 bases between. In germline, CDR1 is SGHTA, CDR2 FQGNSA. This CDR3 spans 14 amino acids. The CDR3 coding sequence is TGTGCCAGCAGCCCGGACGGGTCCCGCTACGAGCAGTACTTC. Its protein product is CASSPDGSRYEQYF.

This chain links TRBV27 with TRBJ2-7; 8 bases match TRBD1. Trimming removed 1 base from V and 7 bases from J; junction bases left unmatched: 6. This CDR3 has 14 residues. Germline CDR1 is MNHEY and CDR2 is SMNVEV (reference sequence). CDR3 sequence: CASSLFAGGWEQYF. CDR3 sequence (DNA): TGTGCCAGCAGTTTATTCGCAGGGGGCTGGGAGCAGTACTTC.

This clone was picked up a small number of times. V and J are TRBV7-6 and TRBJ1-6; weak D call: TRBD1 (5 bases). The CDR3 is made up of 15 amino acids. V lost 1 base, J lost 8 bases, and 12 bases lay in between. CDR1 and CDR2 (germline): SGHVS, FNYEAQ. The DNA of the CDR3 is TGTGCCAGCAGCTTAGGAAGGGGTGCTGATTCACCCCTCCACTTT. It translates to CASSLGRGADSPLHF. Drawing the rest from reference TRBV7-6 and TRBJ1-6, the complete variable domain is GAGVSQSPRYKVTKRGQDVALRCDPISGHVSLYWYRQALGQGPEFLTYFNYEAQQDKSGLPNDRFSAERPEGSISTLTIQRTEQRDSAMYRCASSLGRGADSPLHFGNGTRLTVT.

Worth noting for this clone: This sample also contains other DNA sequences that code for the same CDR3. The chain uses TRBV7-8 and TRBJ1-5; 7 bases map to TRBD1. Germline V lookup: CDR1 SGHVS, CDR2 FQNEAQ. The CDR3 length is 16 residues. V shed 1 base and J 0 bases; nucleotides not matched to a gene: 3. The CDR3 DNA sequence: TGTGCCAGCAGCTTAGAGGGACAGTCTAGCAATCAGCCCCAGCATTTT. Amino acid sequence: CASSLEGQSSNQPQHF.

This clone was detected only once. The gene calls are TRBV28 and TRBJ1-6, with 9 bases matching TRBD1. Germline assignment: CDR1 MDHEN and CDR2 SYDVKM. The ends lost 0 bases at V and 7 bases at J; junction bases unmatched: 13. The CDR3 has 19 residues. The CDR3 spells CASSLWDEGQGMGNSPLHF. CDR3 sequence (DNA): TGTGCCAGCAGTTTATGGGATGAGGGACAGGGAATGGGCAATTCACCCCTCCACTTT.

The J gene is TRBJ2-7, the V gene TRBV27; D not resolved. The germline gives CDR1 MNHEY, CDR2 SMNVEV (reference sequence). V was pared by 10 bases and J by 3 bases, with 13 bases between. This CDR3 is 12 amino acids long. CDR3 sequence (DNA): TGTGCCACCCGAACAGTAAACTACGAGCAGTACTTC. It encodes CATRTVNYEQYF.

The chain couples TRBV19 to TRBJ2-2; 8 positions match TRBD1. Germline V lookup: CDR1 LNHDA, CDR2 SQIVND (reference sequence). The V gene end was trimmed by 4 bases and the J gene end by 7 bases; junction bases not matched to a gene: 5. The CDR3 is made up of 14 amino acids. DNA of the CDR3: TGTGCCAGTAGTACCCAGGGGGCAGGCGGGGAGCTGTTTTTT. Translating gives CASSTQGAGGELFF.

This rearrangement joins TRBV6-5 to TRBJ1-3; TRBD1 might be the D (5 bases). Germline assignment: CDR1 MNHEY and CDR2 SVGAGI. The CDR3 has 15 residues. Trimming pared 8 bases from V and 4 bases from J, leaving 18 bases between. CDR3 nucleotides: TGTGCCAGCTCCCAAACGGGGACGCAGGGAAACACCATATATTTT. Residues: CASSQTGTQGNTIYF.

The chain recombines TRBV15 with TRBJ2-1; TRBD1 might be the D (5 bases). Trimming shortened V by 0 bases and J by 10 bases, and 13 bases separated the two germline ends. The CDR3 totals 14 residues. Per the germline V gene, CDR1 is LNHNV and CDR2 is YYDKDF (reference sequence). The CDR3 bases are TGTGCCACCAGCAGAGAATTAGGGGTCCGAGAGCAGTTCTTC. Translation gives CATSRELGVREQFF.

The rearrangement links TRBV15 to TRBJ2-3, with TRBD2 identical over 12 bases. The V gene's germline CDR1 is LNHNV and CDR2 YYDKDF (reference sequence). V was clipped by 4 bases and J by 2 bases; unmatched bases: 7. The CDR3 has 17 residues. CDR3 in DNA: TGTGCCACCAGCACCAGGACTAGCGGGACCCCCACAGATACGCAGTATTTT. Translating gives CATSTRTSGTPTDTQYF. Based on the CDR3 plus reference TRBV15 and TRBJ2-3, the full variable domain is DAMVIQNPRYQVTQFGKPVTLSCSQTLNHNVMYWYQQKSSQAPKLLFHYYDKDFNNEADTPDNFQSRRPNTSFCFLDIRSPGLGDTAMYLCATSTRTSGTPTDTQYFGPGTRLTVL.

This rearrangement joins TRBV11-2 to TRBJ1-1; D gene unclear. V lost 2 bases to trimming and J lost 0 bases, with 10 bases between them. The CDR3 length is 15 residues. Germline loops: CDR1 SGHAT, CDR2 FQNNGV. The CDR3 DNA follows: TGTGCCAGCAGCTTAAACTTCGGGGTGAACACTGAAGCTTTCTTT. Protein: CASSLNFGVNTEAFF.

The J gene is TRBJ2-2, the V gene TRBV7-3; 9 positions agree with TRBD1. CDR1 is SGHTA, CDR2 FQGTGA, per germline. With V trimmed by 5 bases and J by 7 bases, 11 bases remained unmatched. CDR3 length: 16 residues. The CDR3 DNA reads as TGTGCCAGCAGCCGTAGTACAGGGGGCAAGGGCGGGGAGCTGTTTTTT. It is translated as CASSRSTGGKGGELFF.

CDR3 sequence: CASSYSIGGSQPQHF. The CDR3 DNA sequence: TGTGCCAGCAGTTACTCGATTGGAGGGTCTCAGCCCCAGCATTTT. The chain combines TRBV6-2 or TRBV6-3 with TRBJ1-5; D gene ambiguous. V lost 0 bases, J lost 6 bases, and 12 bases lay in between. Germline CDR1 reads MNHEY; CDR2 reads SVGEGT. The CDR3 totals 15 residues.

The chain combines TRBV19 with TRBJ2-7; 7 bases are a match to TRBD2. CDR1 is LNHDA and CDR2 is SQIVND in the germline V gene (reference sequence). CDR3 length: 15 amino acids. J lost 6 bases, V lost 9 bases, and 17 bases had no gene match. The CDR3 region is CASSRVVGTTAEQYF. CDR3 nucleotides: TGTGCCAGCTCTAGGGTAGTTGGGACTACAGCCGAGCAGTACTTC.

This rearrangement joins TRBV6-5 to TRBJ1-6; 8 positions match TRBD1. This CDR3 contains 15 residues. With V trimmed by 0 bases and J by 7 bases, 2 bases remained unmatched. Germline V gene lookup returns CDR1 MNHEY and CDR2 SVGAGI. CDR3 nucleotide sequence: TGTGCCAGCAGTTACTCCAGGGGGCGAAATTCACCCCTCCACTTT. Its protein is CASSYSRGRNSPLHF.

The rearrangement uses TRBV21-1 and TRBJ2-7; the listed D gene, TRBD1, was not tested against the DNA. TRBV21-1 is noted as a pseudogene. The CDR3 consists of 16 residues. The CDR3 nucleotides are TGTGCCAGCAGCAACCATGGACAGGGGGACCCCTACGAGCAGTACTTC. Protein product: CASSNHGQGDPYEQYF.